This T cell receptor beta chain comes out of a study of T cell responses to AZD1222 COVID-19 vaccine. Study details: Pooling covered second doses at about 4 or about 12 weeks. Broader study findings: Among spike-specific TCRs, nearly half reportedly target unmutated variant regions.

Trimming pared 0 bases from V and 3 bases from J, leaving 12 bases between. Germline loops: CDR1 SGHRS, CDR2 YFSETQ. The CDR3 length is 16 residues. The method was immunoSEQ multiplex PCR; TCRdb's version includes in-frame clones alone and lacks a portion of them. The sample lists some 120,000 clones; 87% were seen once. In regard to this clone: What it binds is unknown.

This chain links TRBV5-1 with TRBJ2-2; D remains ambiguous. This material consisted of peripheral blood, taken on day 0 of AZD1222 vaccination. This receptor was taken from an adult in good health. CDR3 sequence: CASSLEGPQYTGELFF. As DNA, the CDR3 is TGCGCCAGCAGCTTGGAAGGCCCCCAATACACCGGGGAGCTGTTTTTT. The full variable domain, its missing parts supplied by reference TRBV5-1 and TRBJ2-2, is KAGVTQTPRYLIKTRGQQVTLSCSPISGHRSVSWYQQTPGQGLQFLFEYFSETQRNKGNFPGRFSGRQFSNSRSEMNVSTLELGDSALYLCASSLEGPQYTGELFFGEGSRLTVL.